The following is a T cell receptor beta chain sequence with its context. This entry comes from a study of blood T cell repertoires in COVID-19. The overall study: PBMCs, B-cell-depleted T cells, or T cells provided the cDNA or gDNA that made up the material.

Assay: immunoSEQ multiplex PCR; the TCRdb copy retains only in-frame clones and omits some. The sample carries hundreds of thousands of clones, 75% to 90% recorded once. V lost 0 bases and J 2 bases, leaving 12 bases between the germline ends. There are 15 residues in the CDR3. Per germline, CDR1 SGHRS and CDR2 YFSETQ. This clonotype was sampled from a woman aged 40 to 50 who had recovered from COVID-19. The chain is built from TRBV5-1 and TRBJ2-7; D might be TRBD1 (6 bases). Sequenced: PBMCs or T cells enriched from blood (not recorded which). The CDR3 DNA reads as TGCGCCAGCAGCTTGGAGCGCAGGGGCACCTACGAGCAGTACTTC. As protein: CASSLERRGTYEQYF.